This TCR beta chain was sequenced for a study of cytomegalovirus exposure and HLA in healthy donors (dated by TCRdb to about 2017). A note on the overall study: According to an earlier analysis of 450 to 650 of the donors, some 170 million T cells yielded some 120 million unique TCR beta sequences and 250 to 350 Gb of sequence data. Genome-wide SNP genotypes for about 55% of the roughly 670 donors were used in a later genetic analysis, which treated that subset as a discovery cohort. Besides the first cohort of around 670 subjects, a separate validation cohort made up of about 120 different subjects was used. In a later analysis, previously published TCR beta repertoires from 500 to 750 donors were re-analyzed and high-resolution HLA genotyping was added so that TCR occurrence patterns could be studied. An earlier analysis of some 500 of the donors applied high-throughput TCR beta sequencing to assess whether each TCR beta V gene segment acted as functional or pseudogenic. On average, roughly 240,000 unique TCR beta nucleotide sequences were sequenced per donor among about 400 genotyped donors of the cohort, with around 19% of those sequences being non-productive. The study aimed to test whether cataloging public T cell receptors could reveal signatures of past pathogen exposure. The study combined high-throughput TCR immunosequencing, statistical association of individual TCRs with disease status, and machine learning to predict cytomegalovirus infection status. The T cell repertoires of 550 to 850 subjects were profiled by immunosequencing and related to cytomegalovirus serostatus. In the later analysis, no new phenotypic data were used to find candidate immune exposures; instead, reliance was placed on TCR beta sequences and their occurrence across donors. Donor age, sex, ethnicity and CMV serostatus were compiled together with the repertoire data. Both class I and class II loci were covered by HLA typing, at four-digit resolution. An early release that covered fewer than 800 HLA-typed donors contained approximately 300 gigabases of sequencing data and tens of millions of unique TCR sequences. The number of typed donors differed by locus: roughly 620-630 for A, B, C, DRB1 and DQB1; approximately 520 for DQA1; approximately 610 for DPA1; and roughly 470 for DPB1. Because of strong linkage in the cohort, five DR-DQ haplotypes were treated as single units for association and clustering. All discovery cohort repertoires had been generated using a single sequencing platform. Of the roughly 400 genotyped donors, approximately 80% fell in the genetic ancestry cluster associated with self-reported Caucasian donors. The full study reports these points: In a later analysis, several top co-occurrence clusters were reported to appear linked to parvovirus B19, influenza, CMV and Epstein-Barr virus. Assigning TCR associations to individual alleles was difficult when HLA alleles, especially DR and DQ, strongly co-occurred. In vitro tests confirmed that three of the cytomegalovirus-associated TCR beta chains recognize cytomegalovirus antigens. According to a later genetic analysis, donors in an Asian-associated ancestry cluster had fewer N-insertions in productive TCRs than the approximately 690-donor mean. Cytomegalovirus status was reported to be diagnosed by the classifier with high specificity and sensitivity in both the original and validation cohorts. Seventeen rarely observed V segments, including chromosome 9 orphons, were excluded from the earlier analysis of about 600 of the donors because counts were too low. The cohort was sequenced for TCR beta chains only, and without alpha or paired-chain data the features that could be detected were limited. At a false discovery rate of 0.05, a later analysis linked 15,000 to 20,000 TCR beta sequences to specific HLA alleles. In a later analysis, HLA-associated TCR beta chains were found to be more clonally expanded and to have lower generation probabilities than equally common non-associated chains. CMV serostatus was the only immune exposure information available for the cohort. A later analysis found that most CMV-associated TCR beta chains appeared HLA-restricted, with HLA associations seemingly driven largely by CMV exposure. A further reported finding was that TCR beta sequences accurately predicted the HLA-A and HLA-B alleles for most subjects in the first cohort. Correlated functional status among segregating V segments might be attributable to linkage disequilibrium, but an unknown experimental factor could not be ruled out. Presence/absence analyses assumed roughly uniform sequencing depth across donors, an assumption that may not hold. A later analysis found that TCR association rates varied across HLA loci, with DRB1 alleles showing the most associated TCRs and HLA-C alleles the fewest. In an earlier analysis of about 600 of the donors, most TCR beta V segments appeared in productive rearrangements about 87% or about 30% of the time, broadly matching IMGT annotations. Some IMGT-functional V segments, including TRBV6-2 and TRBV6-3, could not be distinguished by the 87-base-pair reads and were therefore excluded. The study gave a list of more than 150 TCR beta chains associated with cytomegalovirus. Because HLA typing was unavailable for some donors at each locus, only the typed subset was used in association tests. The sequencing pipeline was judged likely to have produced a cluster of highly shared sequence variants as a technical artifact. According to the authors, the approach could potentially be generalized to other disease states and immunological phenotypes. Most TCR sequences were seen in very few donors, while some public TCRs were found in many individuals. In a later genetic analysis, a missense DCLRE1C variant was associated with V-gene and J-gene trimming of TCR beta chains, and the association was replicated in an independent cohort.

In the case of this clone: It has no known antigen specificity. No much larger clone exists at a distance of one base, and base qualities are not known.

In total, fewer than 750 healthy bone marrow donors made up the cohort. All cohort members were sampled while nominally healthy, although unrecorded immune exposures were likely present. The donor was CMV seronegative and was included in the group of approximately 350 seronegative cohort members. A peripheral blood sample was provided by each donor, and peripheral blood mononuclear cells were used for TCR beta sequencing. The Qiagen DNeasy Blood Extraction Kit was used to extract genomic DNA from the blood cell samples. Via the germline V gene, CDR1 is SGHDT and CDR2 YYEEEE. The junction shows trimming of 5 bases on V and 2 bases on J, and the gene matches do not reach 1 base of it. From cysteine to phenylalanine, the CDR3 is 15 amino acids long. Only CDR3 DNA is held: 45 bases, read in frame from base 1. Library method: the immunoSEQ multiplex PCR assay. The multiplex PCR relied on a mix of 60 forward primers for TCR Vbeta segments and 13 reverse primers for TCR Jbeta segments. The CDR3 region of rearranged TCR beta genes was amplified from genomic DNA by a multiplex PCR assay. Amplified TCR beta libraries were sequenced as 87-base-pair reads on the Illumina HiSeq System. Per the source publication's procedure: Across the 666 repertoires, a later analysis counted some 81 million unique TCR beta chains, some 11 million of which were shared by at least two donors. Raw reads were error-corrected and collapsed into unique sequences by a nearest-neighbor algorithm in which closely related sequences were merged to remove PCR and sequencing errors. To assign V, D and J gene segments, CDR3 sequences were aligned to IMGT reference sequences. For a sequence to be retained, a match of at least six nucleotides to both a V gene segment and a J gene segment was required. A rearrangement counted as productive if the CDR3 had no stop codons and remained in frame with V and J, and every other rearrangement counted as non-productive. CDR3 was defined by IMGT convention, running from the second conserved V-encoded cysteine to the conserved J-encoded phenylalanine. In an earlier analysis of 550 to 650 of the donors, sequences lacking an unambiguous match to a single V gene segment were excluded. In an earlier analysis of 587 of the donors, a V segment was called functional when productive rearrangements were above 56.7%, and segregating when the standard deviation between donors exceeded 5%. To diagnose cytomegalovirus status from the catalog of TCR beta chain sequences, a statistical classification framework was built. In a later analysis, TCR nucleotide sequences were compared against IMGT/GENE-DB human TR gene sequences so that V and J genes could be assigned. Using the TCRdist pipeline, a later analysis assigned CDR3 sequences along with most-parsimonious VDJ recombination scenarios. In a later analysis, every TCR beta chain was defined by the combination of its CDR3 amino acid sequence and its V-gene family, and reads without a unique V-gene family were dropped. A later analysis removed 592 highly shared, low-generation-probability nucleotide sequences to deal with suspected cross-contamination and a sequencing artifact. A later analysis calculated a clonal expansion index for each public chain from normalized within-repertoire ranks of inferred template counts. Generation probabilities in a later analysis came from a VDJ recombination model fitted to out-of-frame rearrangements, and those results were checked against IGoR. In a later analysis, hypergeometric tests were used to score TCR-TCR, TCR-HLA and TCR-CMV co-occurrence, with a repertoire-size bias correction applied to TCR pairs. To estimate false discovery rates, a later analysis permuted the HLA or CMV assignments 20 times. A later analysis grouped co-occurring TCRs with DBSCAN, adding TCRdist sequence similarity when clustering within HLA-allele-positive subsets. Co-occurrence clustering excluded repertoires with fewer than 30,000 or more than 120,000 public chains, plus five with anomalous nucleotide sharing. The source is immuneACCESS, and TCRdb retained only in-frame sequences with V and J called. Part of the clones is not carried over; for the studies checked, unresolved V genes explain less than half of this, and the remainder is unexplained. The DNA was the basis for D and trimming; V, J and clone size are from that table. The table for this sample lists 110,000 to 150,000 clones; 76% of them were counted only once. The biggest ten clones account for around 3.7% of the sample.

The receptor chain draws on TRBV5-6 and TRBJ1-4; TRBD1 fits 12 bases in the junction. This sequence originates from a man between 18 and 29 years old in good health and CMV-seronegative. Specimen: PBMCs. The DNA reads as follows: TGTGCCAGCAGGGGACAGGGGGCGACTAATGAAAAACTGTTTTTT. Protein translation: CASRGQGATNEKLFF.